A single sample gave rise to the 20 T cell receptor beta chains below, sequenced in a study of CD8 T cells in Susac syndrome. The authors reverse transcribed roughly 0.5 to 1 ug RNA with random hexamers. TCRdb passed the immunoSEQ multiplex PCR reads through MiXCR, listing each CDR3 protein once. This sample yields about 76,000 distinct CDR3 sequences, of which 91% are seen a single time; 0.5% to 0.6% belongs to the top ten. The sample comprised CD8+ T cells from PBMCs. These receptor sequences come from a human donor with multiple sclerosis.

The V and J genes are TRBV19 and TRBJ1-5; D is uncertain. Germline loops: CDR1 LNHDA, CDR2 SQIVND (reference sequence). This CDR3 region has 16 residues. The germline V and J ends were trimmed by 1 base and 3 bases, with 13 bases remaining between them. The CDR3 region is CASSIGPLRTNQPQHF. Written as DNA, the CDR3 is TGTGCCAGTAGTATAGGTCCCCTCAGGACCAATCAGCCCCAGCATTTT.

In its sample, this clonotype was seen once. The genes are TRBV11-2 and TRBJ1-1, with D maybe TRBD1 (5 bases). Germline values: CDR1 SGHAT, CDR2 FQNNGV. V lost 10 bases and J 11 bases, leaving 14 bases between the germline ends. The CDR3 length is 10 residues. CDR3 in amino acids: CATERGGAFF. The CDR3, as DNA: TGTGCCACCGAGCGGGGGGGGGCTTTCTTT.

The J gene is TRBJ2-1, the V gene TRBV6-5; no firm D call. This CDR3 has 15 amino acids. CDR1 is MNHEY and CDR2 is SVGAGI in the germline V gene. Trimming stripped 2 bases from V and 0 bases from J, with 8 bases between. The CDR3 region is CASSYGPSSYNEQFF. The CDR3 nucleotides read TGTGCCAGCAGTTACGGACCCAGCTCCTACAATGAGCAGTTCTTC.

This clonotype has just one count. V and J are TRBV6-5 and TRBJ2-1; weak D call: TRBD2 (6 bases). Germline loops: CDR1 MNHEY, CDR2 SVGAGI. This CDR3 has 13 residues. The germline V and J ends were trimmed by 8 bases and 4 bases, with 12 bases remaining between them. CDR3 sequence: CASRSGGYNEQFF. For the CDR3, the DNA is TGTGCCAGCCGTTCCGGGGGATACAATGAGCAGTTCTTC.

The chain links TRBV6-5 to TRBJ2-7; tentative D call: TRBD2 (6 bases). The germline gives CDR1 MNHEY, CDR2 SVGAGI. CDR3 length: 18 residues. The V end lost 0 bases, the J end lost 2 bases, and 20 bases lay between the germline ends. CDR3 loop: CASSYSSGPSVSTYEQYF. The CDR3 DNA sequence: TGTGCCAGCAGTTACTCGTCAGGTCCTAGCGTTAGTACCTACGAGCAGTACTTC.

The chain joins TRBV28 to TRBJ2-7, with D maybe TRBD1 (6 bases). Trimming removed 3 bases from V and 5 bases from J, with 8 bases in between. This CDR3 contains 12 residues. CDR1 MDHEN and CDR2 SYDVKM come from the germline V gene. CDR3 sequence reads: CASSFRQDEQYF. The CDR3 region has the DNA TGTGCCAGCAGTTTCCGACAGGACGAGCAGTACTTC.

V and J are TRBV27 and TRBJ1-3; D gene unclear. The length of the CDR3 is 15 residues. V was cut by 4 bases and J by 0 bases, with 10 bases left in between. Germline CDR1 and CDR2: MNHEY and SMNVEV (reference sequence). This chain's CDR3 is CASSYSGSSGNTIYF. CDR3 DNA sequence: TGTGCCAGCAGTTATTCCGGAAGCTCTGGAAACACCATATATTTT.

This chain's CDR3 is CASSQYRGASYEQYF. The CDR3 DNA follows: TGTGCCAGCAGCCAGTACAGGGGGGCATCCTACGAGCAGTACTTC. The chain uses TRBV3-1 and TRBJ2-7; 8 bases map to TRBD1. J lost 1 base, V lost 3 bases, and 5 bases had no gene match. Germline V gene sequence: CDR1 LGHDT, CDR2 YNNKEL (reference sequence). The CDR3 has 15 residues.

This clonotype was seen a handful of times. This chain joins TRBV19 and TRBJ2-7; D gene uncertain. Per germline, CDR1 LNHDA and CDR2 SQIVND (reference sequence). The CDR3 runs 13 residues. Trimming pared 3 bases from V and 7 bases from J, leaving 13 bases between. The CDR3 bases are TGTGCCAGTAGTATGATGGCACCCGGGGAGCAGTACTTC. This gives the protein CASSMMAPGEQYF.

The rearrangement joins TRBV5-6 to TRBJ1-5; D remains ambiguous. The germline gives CDR1 SGHDT, CDR2 YYEEEE. This CDR3 is built from 13 residues. V lost 4 bases to trimming and J lost 5 bases, with 10 bases between them. The CDR3 nucleotides are TGTGCCAGCAGCGGGATCGGAGATCAGCCCCAGCATTTT. Its translation is CASSGIGDQPQHF.

The rearrangement links TRBV3-1 to TRBJ1-3; D is uncertain. Trimming left V 6 bases short and J 4 bases short, with 10 bases between. From germline, CDR1 is LGHDT and CDR2 YNNKEL (reference sequence). The CDR3 spans 13 residues. The CDR3 region has the DNA TGTGCCAGCAGGGAAGCCGGGGGAAACACCATATATTTT. It specifies CASREAGGNTIYF.

In DNA, the CDR3 is TGTGCCAGCAGCTTAGTCGGGGACAGGGGGAACACTGAAGCTTTCTTT. Amino acid sequence: CASSLVGDRGNTEAFF. The chain employs TRBV7-3 and TRBJ1-1, with 10 bases identical to TRBD1. CDR3 size: 16 residues. Germline assignment: CDR1 SGHTA and CDR2 FQGTGA. J was trimmed by 1 base and V by 2 bases; bases with no gene match: 4.

The chain uses TRBV19 and TRBJ1-1; weak D call: TRBD1 (5 bases). V was shortened by 6 bases and J by 4 bases, with 15 bases between the two germline ends. The CDR3 is 14 residues long. Germline V gives CDR1 LNHDA, CDR2 SQIVND (reference sequence). CDR3 nucleotide sequence: TGTGCCAGTAGACCTGGGGCGGGGGTCACTGAAGCTTTCTTT. Protein sequence: CASRPGAGVTEAFF.

J is TRBJ2-7 and V is TRBV27; D ambiguous. Germline loops: CDR1 MNHEY, CDR2 SMNVEV (reference sequence). Trimming pared 2 bases from V and 2 bases from J, leaving 10 bases between. The CDR3 has 14 residues. This chain's CDR3 is CASSLQDVPYEQYF. The CDR3 DNA sequence: TGTGCCAGCAGTTTACAGGACGTACCCTACGAGCAGTACTTC.

This chain connects TRBV2 to TRBJ2-7, with TRBD2 identical over 11 bases. Germline loops: CDR1 SNHLY, CDR2 FYNNEI. The CDR3 length is 14 residues. V gave up 6 bases and J gave up 1 base; unmatched junction bases: 2. CDR3 coding DNA: TGTGCCAGCAGGGCTAGCGGGAGGTCCTACGAGCAGTACTTC. It is translated as CASRASGRSYEQYF.

The chain links TRBV9 to TRBJ2-3; the D gene is possibly TRBD2 (6 bases). Between the trimmed V and J ends, which lost 3 bases and 0 bases, there was a span of 14 bases. This CDR3 spans 16 amino acids. CDR1 SGDLS and CDR2 YYNGEE come from the germline V gene. The chain's CDR3 is CASSAEGRRSTDTQYF. CDR3 nucleotide sequence: TGTGCCAGCAGCGCCGAAGGGAGGAGAAGCACAGATACGCAGTATTTT.

This rearrangement joins TRBV5-1 to TRBJ2-7; TRBD2 might be the D (6 bases). The CDR3 spans 12 residues. Germline CDR1 reads SGHRS; CDR2 reads YFSETQ. V was pared by 2 bases and J by 5 bases, with 8 bases between. CDR3 nucleotide sequence: TGCGCCAGCAGCTTAGCGGGTCACGAGCAGTACTTC. The encoded protein is CASSLAGHEQYF.

This chain connects TRBV15 to TRBJ2-5; possibly TRBD1 for D (6 bases). The CDR3 has 12 amino acids. Per germline, CDR1 LNHNV and CDR2 YYDKDF (reference sequence). V dropped 8 bases and J dropped 1 base, with 8 bases sitting between them. The CDR3 loop is CATSRGQETQYF. In nucleotides, the CDR3 is TGTGCCACCTCCAGGGGCCAAGAGACCCAGTACTTC.

The V call is TRBV20-1, the J call TRBJ1-5, with a tentative D call TRBD1 (5 bases). This CDR3 spans 17 amino acids. Germline CDR1 reads DFQATT; CDR2 reads SNEGSKA (reference sequence). The V end was cut by 5 bases, the J end by 0 bases, with 20 bases between. The CDR3 loop is CSAPPPRQSDSNQPQHF. The CDR3, as DNA: TGCAGTGCTCCCCCTCCCAGACAGTCAGATAGCAATCAGCCCCAGCATTTT.

This clonotype is a singleton in its sample. The genes are TRBV5-4 and TRBJ1-1; no clear D gene. The V gene lost 1 base and the J gene lost 1 base, with 8 bases spanning the gap. Germline loops: CDR1 SGHNT, CDR2 YYREEE (reference sequence). The CDR3 has 14 amino acids. The DNA of the CDR3 is TGTGCCAGCAGCTTGAGTTTACAGAACACTGAAGCTTTCTTT. It encodes CASSLSLQNTEAFF. Variable domain in full (rest from reference TRBV5-4 and TRBJ1-1): ETGVTQSPTHLIKTRGQQVTLRCSSQSGHNTVSWYQQALGQGPQFIFQYYREEENGRGNFPPRFSGLQFPNYSSELNVNALELDDSALYLCASSLSLQNTEAFFGQGTRLTVV.